This TCR beta chain stems from a study of PD-1 blockade in mismatch repair-deficient tumors. Overall study findings and caveats: Tumor-resident clones, often absent from pretreatment blood, expanded after pembrolizumab and then contracted.

Germline CDR1 reads SGHRS; CDR2 reads YFSETQ. CDR3 length equals 13 residues. Trimming pared 6 bases from V and 2 bases from J, leaving 10 bases between. Worth noting for this clone: Its antigen is undetermined.

Assay: immunoSEQ multiplex PCR; the TCRdb copy retains only in-frame clones and omits some. The table lists approximately 50,000 clones, more than 75% of them singletons, with around 3.4% in the top ten. The source material was peripheral blood, sampled 4 weeks after starting pembrolizumab. This sequence originates from an adult with mismatch repair-deficient cancer. V and J are TRBV5-1 and TRBJ2-3; D is unresolved. This CDR3 reads CASNVGPTDTQYF. As DNA, the CDR3 is TGCGCCAGCAATGTTGGACCCACAGATACGCAGTATTTT. The full variable domain, completed using reference TRBV5-1 and TRBJ2-3, is KAGVTQTPRYLIKTRGQQVTLSCSPISGHRSVSWYQQTPGQGLQFLFEYFSETQRNKGNFPGRFSGRQFSNSRSEMNVSTLELGDSALYLCASNVGPTDTQYFGPGTRLTVL.